A selection of T cell receptor beta chains follows, all from one sample in a study of early T cells in non-severe SARS-CoV-2 infection. MiXCR, applied by TCRdb to the 5' RACE reads, yields one record per CDR3 protein. The table includes about 80,000 distinct CDR3 sequences, approximately 5% detected once. This specimen consisted of whole blood, obtained at baseline. These TCRs come from an adult who was a healthcare worker with PCR-confirmed SARS-CoV-2 infection or an uninfected control (not recorded which). CDR3s include the opening cysteine and the closing phenylalanine or tryptophan. A D gene is named only where the DNA matches it firmly. The listing skips clone size in some rows; elsewhere it reads once, few, many or a size class.

many	TRBV10-3	TRBJ2-5	.	CATSVVKETQYF	TGTGCCACCTCGGTGGTCAAGGAGACCCAGTACTTC
few	TRBV7-9	TRBJ2-7	.	CASSSQGPSYEQYF	TGTGCCAGCAGCTCCCAGGGCCCTTCCTACGAGCAGTACTTC
many	TRBV20-1	TRBJ1-5	.	CSARDLKFGPNQPQHF	TGCAGTGCTAGAGATCTCAAATTCGGTCCCAATCAGCCCCAGCATTTT
.	TRBV30	TRBJ1-1	.	CAWSVGGGTEAFF	TGTGCCTGGAGTGTAGGAGGGGGAACTGAAGCTTTCTTT
many	TRBV30	TRBJ2-1	.	CAWSVSEQFF	TGTGCCTGGAGTGTATCTGAGCAGTTCTTC
many	TRBV20-1	TRBJ2-1	.	CSARDTEGFTPGEQFF	TGCAGTGCTAGAGATACGGAGGGCTTTACCCCCGGTGAGCAGTTCTTC
many	TRBV10-2	TRBJ2-3	TRBD2	CASTDAGAGTDTQYF	TGCGCCAGTACTGACGCGGGAGCGGGTACAGATACGCAGTATTTT
many	TRBV12-3/TRBV12-4	TRBJ2-3	.	CASSLGGEEYF	TGTGCCAGCAGTTTAGGAGGGGAAGAGTATTTT
.	TRBV28	TRBJ1-2	TRBD1	CASSYPGQGFGYTF	TGTGCCAGCAGTTACCCAGGACAGGGGTTTGGCTACACCTTC
once	TRBV27	TRBJ2-1	TRBD1	CATEFRRGTANEQFF	TGTGCCACTGAGTTCCGCCGTGGGACAGCGAATGAGCAGTTCTTC
many	TRBV3-1	TRBJ1-1	.	CASTTGGGRTEAFF	TGTGCCAGCACCACAGGAGGGGGGAGGACTGAAGCTTTCTTT
few	TRBV28	TRBJ2-2	TRBD2	CASSGAGGGTGELFF	TGTGCCAGCAGCGGAGCGGGAGGAGGGACCGGGGAGCTGTTTTTT
.	TRBV6-5	TRBJ1-1	.	CASSYQGDTEAFF	TGTGCCAGCAGTTACCAGGGAGACACTGAAGCTTTCTTT
many	TRBV6-6	TRBJ2-1	.	CASFMGGKQFF	TGTGCCAGCTTCATGGGCGGTAAGCAGTTCTTC
few	TRBV20-1	TRBJ2-1	.	CSASHSGTSRDNEQFF	TGCAGTGCCAGCCATTCCGGGACATCGAGAGACAATGAGCAGTTCTTC
few	TRBV28	TRBJ2-7	.	CASSLYRQFYEQYF	TGTGCCAGCAGTTTATACAGACAGTTCTACGAGCAGTACTTC
few	TRBV29-1	TRBJ2-7	.	CSVGQGFEQYF	TGCAGCGTAGGGCAGGGGTTCGAGCAGTACTTC
many	TRBV6-5	TRBJ2-7	.	CASVRTLSGGEQYF	TGTGCCAGCGTCCGGACACTGTCAGGTGGCGAGCAGTACTTC
few	TRBV5-1	TRBJ1-2	.	CASSLGVPSNYGYTF	TGCGCCAGCAGTCTTGGAGTGCCCTCTAACTATGGCTACACCTTC
.	TRBV29-1	TRBJ2-3	TRBD1	CSVEWQGTVLIGTDTQYF	TGCAGCGTTGAATGGCAAGGGACAGTCTTGATTGGCACAGATACGCAGTATTTT
.	TRBV29-1	TRBJ2-7	.	CSVVTGRFYEQYF	TGCAGCGTCGTGACGGGACGTTTCTACGAGCAGTACTTC
many	TRBV20-1	TRBJ1-1	.	CSARDSGAKNTEAFF	TGCAGTGCTAGAGATTCGGGGGCCAAGAACACTGAAGCTTTCTTT
many	TRBV20-1	TRBJ1-5	.	CSARAGGRVQPQHF	TGCAGTGCTAGAGCCGGGGGCCGGGTTCAGCCCCAGCATTTT
many	TRBV18	TRBJ1-3	.	CASSPTPTGNTIYF	TGTGCCAGCTCACCGACACCGACTGGAAACACCATATATTTT
few	TRBV4-1	TRBJ2-2	.	CASSQSGSAGRTGELFF	TGCGCCAGCAGCCAGTCGGGGTCAGCGGGTCGAACCGGGGAGCTGTTTTTT
few	TRBV28	TRBJ2-7	.	CASSLRSREQYF	TGTGCCAGCAGTTTACGCTCTAGAGAGCAGTACTTC
many	TRBV7-2	TRBJ1-1	.	CASSLVGGSMTEAFF	TGTGCCAGCAGCTTAGTTGGGGGGAGCATGACTGAAGCTTTCTTT
few	TRBV24-1	TRBJ2-3	.	CATSTADTQYF	TGTGCCACCTCAACAGCCGATACGCAGTATTTT
many	TRBV5-6	TRBJ2-2	.	CASSLGRINTGELFF	TGTGCCAGCAGCTTAGGCAGGATCAACACCGGGGAGCTGTTTTTT
.	TRBV2	TRBJ2-7	.	CASSRDAGYEQYF	TGTGCCAGCAGCAGGGACGCGGGCTACGAGCAGTACTTC
few	TRBV2	TRBJ2-1	TRBD2	CASSETLAGGKNEQFF	TGTGCCAGCAGTGAAACGCTAGCGGGGGGGAAAAATGAGCAGTTCTTC
.	TRBV2	TRBJ2-1	.	CASELDSSYNEQFF	TGTGCCAGCGAACTAGATAGCTCCTACAATGAGCAGTTCTTC
many	TRBV2	TRBJ2-7	TRBD2	CASALELAGGREQYF	TGTGCCAGCGCCCTGGAACTAGCGGGAGGGCGGGAGCAGTACTTC
many	TRBV12-3/TRBV12-4	TRBJ2-1	TRBD1	CASSLGGDRVYNEQFF	TGTGCCAGCAGTTTAGGTGGGGACAGGGTCTACAATGAGCAGTTCTTC
many	TRBV20-1	TRBJ2-7	.	CSARAGYEQYF	TGCAGTGCTAGAGCAGGTTACGAGCAGTACTTC
many	TRBV12-5	TRBJ1-5	TRBD1	CASGLGTGVNQPQHF	TGTGCTAGTGGTTTGGGAACAGGGGTCAATCAGCCCCAGCATTTT
many	TRBV5-8	TRBJ2-3	TRBD2	CASSFAGGVSTDTQYF	TGTGCCAGCAGCTTCGCGGGGGGCGTGAGCACAGATACGCAGTATTTT
many	TRBV7-3	TRBJ1-6	.	CASSTTGFASPLHF	TGTGCCAGCAGCACAACAGGGTTCGCTTCACCCCTCCACTTT
.	TRBV6-6	TRBJ2-1	.	CASSYSRGESEQFF	TGTGCCAGCAGTTACTCGAGGGGCGAAAGCGAGCAGTTCTTC
many	TRBV2	TRBJ2-1	.	CASRPASASYNEQFF	TGTGCCAGCAGACCAGCTAGCGCCTCCTACAATGAGCAGTTCTTC
once	TRBV9	TRBJ2-7	.	CASSPRGASAYEQYF	TGTGCCAGCAGCCCTAGAGGGGCCTCTGCCTACGAGCAGTACTTC
many	TRBV28	TRBJ1-2	.	CASLRNGYGYTF	TGTGCCAGCCTGAGGAACGGATATGGCTACACCTTC
few	TRBV28	TRBJ2-1	TRBD1	CASRGDRFLYNEQFF	TGTGCCAGCAGGGGGGACAGGTTCCTCTACAATGAGCAGTTCTTC
many	TRBV27	TRBJ1-6	.	CASSLPLAPGRRSPLHF	TGTGCCAGCAGTTTACCCCTGGCCCCGGGGAGGAGGTCACCCCTCCACTTT
few	TRBV28	TRBJ2-3	TRBD1	CASSLSVGTGSTDTQYF	TGTGCCAGCAGTTTATCAGTGGGGACAGGGAGCACAGATACGCAGTATTTT
.	TRBV30	TRBJ1-2	TRBD1	CAWSRGGQAYYTF	TGTGCCTGGAGTCGAGGGGGACAGGCGTACTACACCTTC
many	TRBV20-1	TRBJ2-7	TRBD2	CSALGASGRVEQYF	TGCAGTGCCCTAGGGGCTAGCGGGAGGGTCGAGCAGTACTTC
.	TRBV7-6	TRBJ2-1	.	CASSQEDDEQFF	TGTGCCAGCAGCCAAGAGGACGATGAGCAGTTCTTC
many	TRBV6-5	TRBJ2-5	.	CASSYDSETQYF	TGTGCCAGCAGTTACGACTCAGAGACCCAGTACTTC
many	TRBV7-3	TRBJ2-2	.	CASSLPTPTDTGELFF	TGTGCCAGCAGCTTACCTACACCGACGGACACCGGGGAGCTGTTTTTT
many	TRBV20-1	TRBJ2-3	TRBD2	CSARDLLAGGPGFDTQYF	TGCAGTGCTAGAGATTTGCTAGCGGGAGGCCCTGGATTTGATACGCAGTATTTT
many	TRBV9	TRBJ2-7	.	CASSVAGSYEQYF	TGTGCCAGCAGCGTAGCGGGTTCCTACGAGCAGTACTTC
few	TRBV5-4	TRBJ2-3	TRBD2	CASSFSSGSTDTQYF	TGTGCCAGCAGCTTTTCTAGCGGGAGTACCGATACGCAGTATTTT